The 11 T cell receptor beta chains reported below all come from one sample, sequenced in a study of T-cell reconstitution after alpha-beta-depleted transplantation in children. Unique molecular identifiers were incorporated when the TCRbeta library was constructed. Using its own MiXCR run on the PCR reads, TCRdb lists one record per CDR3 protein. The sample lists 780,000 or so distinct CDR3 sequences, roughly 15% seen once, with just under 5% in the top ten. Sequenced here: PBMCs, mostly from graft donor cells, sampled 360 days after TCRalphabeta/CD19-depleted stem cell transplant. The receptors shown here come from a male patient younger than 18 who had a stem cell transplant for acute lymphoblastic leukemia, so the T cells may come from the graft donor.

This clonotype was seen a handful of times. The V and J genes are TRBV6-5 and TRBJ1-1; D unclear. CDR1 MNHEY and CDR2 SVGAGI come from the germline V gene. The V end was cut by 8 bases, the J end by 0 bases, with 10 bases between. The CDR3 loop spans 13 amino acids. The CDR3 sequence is CASYSLLNTEAFF. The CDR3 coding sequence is TGTGCCAGCTACTCGCTACTGAACACTGAAGCTTTCTTT.

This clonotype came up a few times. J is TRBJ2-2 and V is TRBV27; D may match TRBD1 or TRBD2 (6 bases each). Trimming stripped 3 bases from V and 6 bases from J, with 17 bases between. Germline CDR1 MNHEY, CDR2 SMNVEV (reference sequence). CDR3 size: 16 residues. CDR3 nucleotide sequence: TGTGCCAGCAGTTTCTCCGGGGGCGCCATCCCCGGGGAGCTGTTTTTT. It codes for CASSFSGGAIPGELFF.

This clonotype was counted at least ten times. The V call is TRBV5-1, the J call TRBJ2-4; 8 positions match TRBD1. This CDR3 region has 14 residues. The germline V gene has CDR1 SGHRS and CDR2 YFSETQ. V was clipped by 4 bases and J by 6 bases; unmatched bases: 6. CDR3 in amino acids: CASSLRDRSNIQYF. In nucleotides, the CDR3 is TGCGCCAGCAGCCTCCGGGACAGGTCAAACATTCAGTACTTC.

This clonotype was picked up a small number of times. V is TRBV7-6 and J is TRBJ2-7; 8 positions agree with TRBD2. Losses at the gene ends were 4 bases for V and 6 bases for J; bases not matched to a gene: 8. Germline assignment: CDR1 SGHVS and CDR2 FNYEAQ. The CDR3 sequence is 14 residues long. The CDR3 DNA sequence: TGTGCCAGCAGCTCAGCCGGGAGGGCAAGCGAGCAGTACTTC. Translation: CASSSAGRASEQYF.

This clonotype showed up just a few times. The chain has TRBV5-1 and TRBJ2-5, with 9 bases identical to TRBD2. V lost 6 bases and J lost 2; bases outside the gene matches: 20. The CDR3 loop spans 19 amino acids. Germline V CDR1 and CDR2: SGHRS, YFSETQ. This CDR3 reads CASMAPGLSGRPLQETQYF. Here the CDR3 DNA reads TGCGCCAGCATGGCCCCGGGACTGAGCGGGAGGCCTTTGCAAGAGACCCAGTACTTC.

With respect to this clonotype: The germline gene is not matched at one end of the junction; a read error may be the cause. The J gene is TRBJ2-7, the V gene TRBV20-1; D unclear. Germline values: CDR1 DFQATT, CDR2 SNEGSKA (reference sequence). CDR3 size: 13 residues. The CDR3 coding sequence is TGCTGTGCTGGTCCAGCCGGTCCTTACGAGCAGTACTTC. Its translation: CCAGPAGPYEQYF.

This chain's CDR3 is CASSSKLAGVVSTDTQYF. The CDR3, as DNA: TGTGCCAGCAGCTCCAAACTAGCGGGAGTAGTCAGCACAGATACGCAGTATTTT. The chain is built from TRBV7-9 and TRBJ2-3, with 11 nucleotides matching TRBD2. Germline CDR1 and CDR2: SEHNR and FQNEAQ (reference sequence). V was pared by 4 bases and J by 0 bases, with 9 bases of the junction left unmatched. The CDR3 runs 18 residues.

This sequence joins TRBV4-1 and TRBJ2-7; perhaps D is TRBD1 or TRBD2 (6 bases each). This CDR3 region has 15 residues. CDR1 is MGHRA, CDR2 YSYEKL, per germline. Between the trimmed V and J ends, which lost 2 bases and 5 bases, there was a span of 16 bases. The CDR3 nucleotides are TGCGCCAGCAGCCAATTGGGGGGCGGAGGGGACGAGCAGTACTTC. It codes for CASSQLGGGGDEQYF.

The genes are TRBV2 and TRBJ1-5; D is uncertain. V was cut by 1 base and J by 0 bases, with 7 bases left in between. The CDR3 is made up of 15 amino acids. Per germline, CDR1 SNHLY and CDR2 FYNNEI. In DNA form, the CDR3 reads TGTGCCAGCAGTGAAGACAGTTATAGCAATCAGCCCCAGCATTTT. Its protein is CASSEDSYSNQPQHF.

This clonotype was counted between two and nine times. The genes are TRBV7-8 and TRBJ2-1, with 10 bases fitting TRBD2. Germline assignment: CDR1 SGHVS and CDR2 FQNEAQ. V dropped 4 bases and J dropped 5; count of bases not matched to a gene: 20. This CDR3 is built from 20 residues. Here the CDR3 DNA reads TGTGCCAGCAGCTACCGAACCGGGACTAGCGAGGCGCTGCGGAACAATGAGCAGTTCTTC. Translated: CASSYRTGTSEALRNNEQFF.

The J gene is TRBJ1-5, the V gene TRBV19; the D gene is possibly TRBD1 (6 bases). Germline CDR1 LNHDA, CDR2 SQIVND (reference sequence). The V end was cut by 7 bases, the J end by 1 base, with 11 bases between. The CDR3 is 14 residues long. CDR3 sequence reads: CASKNRDSNQPQHF. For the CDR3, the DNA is TGTGCCAGTAAGAACAGGGACAGCAATCAGCCCCAGCATTTT. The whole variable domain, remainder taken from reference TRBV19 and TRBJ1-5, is DGGITQSPKYLFRKEGQNVTLSCEQNLNHDAMYWYRQDPGQGLRLIYYSQIVNDFQKGDIAEGYSVSREKKESFPLTVTSAQKNPTAFYLCASKNRDSNQPQHFGDGTRLSIL.